This TCR beta chain was sequenced in a study of T-cell memory formation after mild COVID-19. Notes on the study in general: Researchers report contracting CD4+ clones mostly in CM and EM, with CD8+ clones in EMRA. Prior to infection, memory already included some responding clones, suggesting cross-reactive memory joined. Contracting clones from day 15 to 85 had balanced CD4/CD8; later expanders favoured CD4+.

This clonotype turned up a few times. The antigen is unknown. TCRdb recomputed calls from the 5' RACE reads with MiXCR, one row per CDR3 protein. Of fewer than 350,000 distinct CDR3 sequences listed, around an eighth were seen once; the top ten hold roughly a fifth. This CDR3 has 14 residues. CDR1 is SGHDT and CDR2 is YYEEEE in the germline V gene. Deletions cut 4 bases from V and 4 bases from J, with 14 bases between. The specimen sequenced was PBMCs or a T cell subset sorted from them (not recorded which). This clonotype was obtained from a man between 18 and 29 years old who had mild COVID-19 (a few samples of this study predate the infection). Cell type and time point are not known. This chain uses TRBV5-6 with TRBJ1-2; D not resolved. The CDR3 DNA reads as TGTGCCAGCAGCCCCCAAGTGGGATCCTATGGCTACACCTTC. It yields the protein CASSPQVGSYGYTF.